The clone carrying this T cell receptor beta chain was counted a single time. How the authors handled the data: Reference gene primer amplification gave estimated nucleated cell counts. The data were produced by immunoSEQ multiplex PCR, yet TCRdb's version contains in-frame clones alone and is incomplete. V, J and clone size were drawn from that table, and D and trimming were deduced from the DNA. The table has roughly 71,000 clones, just over 85% seen once. The data belong to a study of blood T cell repertoires in COVID-19. Study details: The study drew acute and convalescent COVID-19 samples from the United States, Italy and Spain. PBMCs, B-cell-depleted T cells, or T cells provided the cDNA or gDNA that made up the material.

Trimming left V 6 bases short and J 1 base short, with 15 bases between. Germline V gives CDR1 SNHLY, CDR2 FYNNEI. The CDR3 runs to 15 residues. This sequence originates from a man aged 25 to 40 with acute or convalescent COVID-19. What was sequenced was peripheral blood. The chain has TRBV2 and TRBJ1-2, with D perhaps matching TRBD1 (6 bases). CDR3 protein: CASRDLDSFNYGYTF. For the CDR3, the DNA is TGTGCCAGCAGAGATCTGGACAGTTTTAACTATGGCTACACCTTC.